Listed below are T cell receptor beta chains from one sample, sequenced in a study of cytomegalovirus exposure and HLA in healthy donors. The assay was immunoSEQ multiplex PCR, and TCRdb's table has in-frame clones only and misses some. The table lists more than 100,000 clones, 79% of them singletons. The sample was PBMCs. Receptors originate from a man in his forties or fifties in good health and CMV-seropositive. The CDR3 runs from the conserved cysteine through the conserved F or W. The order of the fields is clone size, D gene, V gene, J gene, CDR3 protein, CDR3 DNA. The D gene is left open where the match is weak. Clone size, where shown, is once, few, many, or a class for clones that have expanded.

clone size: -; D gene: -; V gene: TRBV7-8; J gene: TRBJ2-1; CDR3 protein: CASSLTAYNEQFF; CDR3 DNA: TGTGCCAGCAGCTTAACAGCCTACAATGAGCAGTTCTTC
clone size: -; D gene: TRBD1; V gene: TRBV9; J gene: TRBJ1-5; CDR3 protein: CASSATGAGNQPQHF; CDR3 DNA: TGTGCCAGCAGCGCGACAGGGGCTGGCAATCAGCCCCAGCATTTT
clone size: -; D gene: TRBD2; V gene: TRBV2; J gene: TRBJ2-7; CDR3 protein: CASSETSGRVGKQYF; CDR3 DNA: TGTGCCAGCAGTGAGACTAGCGGGAGAGTTGGTAAGCAGTACTTC
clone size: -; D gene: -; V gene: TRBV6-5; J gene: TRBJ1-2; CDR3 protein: CASKEGWSDYGYTF; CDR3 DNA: TGTGCCAGCAAAGAGGGATGGTCAGATTATGGCTACACCTTC
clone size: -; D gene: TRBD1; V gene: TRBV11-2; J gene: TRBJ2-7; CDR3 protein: CASSIGTGLTYEQYF; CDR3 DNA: TGTGCCAGCAGCATCGGGACAGGGCTCACCTACGAGCAGTACTTC
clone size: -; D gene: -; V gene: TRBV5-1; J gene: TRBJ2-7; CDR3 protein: CASSLVVGRTEQYF; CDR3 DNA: TGCGCCAGCAGCTTGGTAGTCGGTAGAACCGAGCAGTACTTC
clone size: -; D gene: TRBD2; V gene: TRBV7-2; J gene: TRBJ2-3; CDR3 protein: CASSISGRITDTQYF; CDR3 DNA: TGTGCCAGCAGCATTAGCGGGAGGATCACAGATACGCAGTATTTT
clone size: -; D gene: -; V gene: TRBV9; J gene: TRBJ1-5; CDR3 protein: CASSQAGAPQPQHF; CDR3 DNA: TGTGCCAGCAGCCAAGCAGGGGCTCCTCAGCCCCAGCATTTT
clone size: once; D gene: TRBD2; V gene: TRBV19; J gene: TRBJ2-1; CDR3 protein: CASSMWTSDLEQFF; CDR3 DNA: TGTGCCAGTAGTATGTGGACTAGCGATCTTGAGCAGTTCTTC
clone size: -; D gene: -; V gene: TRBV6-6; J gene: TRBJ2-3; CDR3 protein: CASSYEGADTQYF; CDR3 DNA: TGTGCCAGCAGTTACGAGGGAGCAGATACGCAGTATTTT
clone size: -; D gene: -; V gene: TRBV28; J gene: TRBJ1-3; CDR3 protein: CASHSGTTGNTIYF; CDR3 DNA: TGTGCCAGCCACTCCGGGACAACTGGAAACACCATATATTTT
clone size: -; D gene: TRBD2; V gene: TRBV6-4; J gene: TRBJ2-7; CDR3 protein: CASTRLAGDTYEQYF; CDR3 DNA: TGTGCCAGCACAAGACTAGCGGGAGATACCTACGAGCAGTACTTC
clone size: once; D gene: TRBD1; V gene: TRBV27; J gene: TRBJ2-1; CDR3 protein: CASSGTGGHTPNEQFF; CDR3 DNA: TGTGCCAGCAGTGGGACAGGGGGCCATACCCCCAATGAGCAGTTCTTC
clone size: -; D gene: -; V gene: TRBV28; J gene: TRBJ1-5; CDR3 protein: CASTSPGEQLSNQPQHF; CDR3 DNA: TGTGCCAGCACCTCACCGGGGGAACAGCTTAGCAATCAGCCCCAGCATTTT
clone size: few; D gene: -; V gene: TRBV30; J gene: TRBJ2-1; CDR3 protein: CAWSQTGPRRGGEQFF; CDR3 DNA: TGTGCCTGGAGTCAGACGGGACCCCGCAGGGGCGGTGAGCAGTTCTTC
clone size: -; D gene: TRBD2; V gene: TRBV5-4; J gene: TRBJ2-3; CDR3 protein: CASSQWARRGATDTQYF; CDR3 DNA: TGTGCCAGCAGCCAGTGGGCTCGGCGGGGGGCCACAGATACGCAGTATTTT
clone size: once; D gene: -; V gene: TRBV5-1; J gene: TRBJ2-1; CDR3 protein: CASLTNEGGEQFF; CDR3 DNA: TGCGCCAGCTTGACGAATGAGGGGGGGGAGCAGTTCTTC
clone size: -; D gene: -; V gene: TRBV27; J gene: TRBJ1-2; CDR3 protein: CASSLVAGREGGYTF; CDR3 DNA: TGTGCCAGCAGTTTAGTCGCTGGACGTGAGGGTGGCTACACCTTC
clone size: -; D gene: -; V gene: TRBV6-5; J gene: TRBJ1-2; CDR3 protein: CASSYAGASYGYTF; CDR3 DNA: TGTGCCAGCAGTTACGCGGGGGCCTCCTATGGCTACACCTTC
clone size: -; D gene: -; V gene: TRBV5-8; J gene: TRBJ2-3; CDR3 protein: CASSWDSAQADTQYF; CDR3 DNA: TGTGCCAGCAGTTGGGACTCCGCCCAGGCAGATACGCAGTATTTT
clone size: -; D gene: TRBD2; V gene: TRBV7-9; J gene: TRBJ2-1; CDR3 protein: CASRPAGGLAVPNEQFF; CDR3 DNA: TGTGCCAGCAGGCCAGCGGGGGGACTAGCGGTGCCTAATGAGCAGTTCTTC
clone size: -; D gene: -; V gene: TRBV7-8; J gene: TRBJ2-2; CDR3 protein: CASSFRQANTGELFF; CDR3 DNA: TGTGCCAGCAGCTTTCGACAGGCGAACACCGGGGAGCTGTTTTTT
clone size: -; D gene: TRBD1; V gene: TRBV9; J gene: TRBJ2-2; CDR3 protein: CASSVNRGRNTGELFF; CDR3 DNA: TGTGCCAGCAGCGTAAACAGGGGGCGAAACACCGGGGAGCTGTTTTTT
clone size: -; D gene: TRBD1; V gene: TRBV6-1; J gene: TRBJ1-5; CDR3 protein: CASRGQGHQPQHF; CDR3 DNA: TGTGCCAGCAGAGGACAGGGGCATCAGCCCCAGCATTTT
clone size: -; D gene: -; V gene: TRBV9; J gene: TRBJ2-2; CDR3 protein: CASNLEAEMNTGELFF; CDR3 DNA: TGTGCCAGCAATTTAGAAGCGGAGATGAACACCGGGGAGCTGTTTTTT
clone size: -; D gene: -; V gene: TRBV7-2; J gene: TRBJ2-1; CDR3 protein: CASSSRTRRIYNEQFF; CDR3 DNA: TGTGCCAGCAGCTCAAGGACACGTCGGATCTACAATGAGCAGTTCTTC
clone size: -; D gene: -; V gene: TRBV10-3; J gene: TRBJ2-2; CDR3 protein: CATSPGTGELFF; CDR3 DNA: TGTGCCACCAGTCCGGGAACCGGGGAGCTGTTTTTT
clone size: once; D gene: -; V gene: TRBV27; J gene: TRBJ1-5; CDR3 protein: CASSRTRESNQPQHF; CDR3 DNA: TGTGCCAGCAGTAGAACAAGGGAGAGCAATCAGCCCCAGCATTTT
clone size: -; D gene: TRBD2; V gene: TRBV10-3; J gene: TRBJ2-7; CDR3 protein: CAISPGLAGGFEIAQYF; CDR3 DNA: TGTGCCATCAGCCCGGGACTAGCGGGAGGGTTCGAGATTGCGCAGTACTTC
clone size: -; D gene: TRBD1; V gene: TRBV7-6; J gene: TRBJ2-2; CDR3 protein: CASSSTGQRTGELFF; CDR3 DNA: TGTGCCAGCAGTTCCACGGGACAGCGGACCGGGGAGCTGTTTTTT
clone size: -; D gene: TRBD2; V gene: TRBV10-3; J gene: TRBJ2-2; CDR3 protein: CAISDLGGANTGELFF; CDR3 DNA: TGTGCCATCAGTGACCTCGGGGGGGCGAACACCGGGGAGCTGTTTTTT
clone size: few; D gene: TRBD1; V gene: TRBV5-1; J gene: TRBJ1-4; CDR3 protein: CASRGQGNEKLFF; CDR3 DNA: TGCGCCAGCAGAGGACAGGGTAATGAAAAACTGTTTTTT
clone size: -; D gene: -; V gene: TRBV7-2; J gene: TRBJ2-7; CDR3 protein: CASSLAVRVREQYF; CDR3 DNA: TGTGCCAGCAGCTTAGCGGTGAGGGTGCGGGAGCAGTACTTC
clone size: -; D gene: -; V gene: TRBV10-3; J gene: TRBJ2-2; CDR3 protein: CAISKEGTGELFF; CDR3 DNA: TGTGCCATCAGTAAGGAGGGGACCGGGGAGCTGTTTTTT
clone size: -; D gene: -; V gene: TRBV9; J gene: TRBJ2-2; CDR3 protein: CASSPLTGELFF; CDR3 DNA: TGTGCCAGCAGCCCCCTTACCGGGGAGCTGTTTTTT
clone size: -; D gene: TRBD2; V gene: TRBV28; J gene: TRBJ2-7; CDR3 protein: CASSSVGTSASYEQYF; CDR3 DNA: TGTGCCAGCAGTTCGGTCGGGACTAGCGCTTCCTACGAGCAGTACTTC
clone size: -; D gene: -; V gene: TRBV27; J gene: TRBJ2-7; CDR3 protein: CASRHRTVTYEQYF; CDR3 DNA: TGTGCCAGCAGGCACCGGACAGTAACCTACGAGCAGTACTTC
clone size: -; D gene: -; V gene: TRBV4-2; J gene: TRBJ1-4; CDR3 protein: CASSSRQAEELFF; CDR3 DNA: TGTGCCAGCAGCTCTAGACAGGCCGAGGAACTGTTTTTT
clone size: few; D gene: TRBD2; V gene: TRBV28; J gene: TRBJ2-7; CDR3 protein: CASKTSGKLGEQYF; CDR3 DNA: TGTGCCAGCAAGACTAGCGGGAAACTTGGCGAGCAGTACTTC
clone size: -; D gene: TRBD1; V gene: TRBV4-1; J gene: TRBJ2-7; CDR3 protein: CASSQERGRAYEQYF; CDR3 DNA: TGCGCCAGCAGCCAAGAAAGGGGGCGTGCCTACGAGCAGTACTTC
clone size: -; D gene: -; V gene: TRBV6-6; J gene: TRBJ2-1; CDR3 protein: CASSPSNEQFF; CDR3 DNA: TGTGCCAGCAGCCCATCAAATGAGCAGTTCTTC
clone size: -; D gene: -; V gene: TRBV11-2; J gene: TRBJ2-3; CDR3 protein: CASSSGQPTDTQYF; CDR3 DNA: TGTGCCAGCAGCTCGGGTCAGCCCACAGATACGCAGTATTTT
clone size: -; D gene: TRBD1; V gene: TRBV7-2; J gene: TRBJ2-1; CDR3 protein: CASSIPGQGAGEQFF; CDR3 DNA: TGTGCCAGCAGCATCCCGGGACAGGGGGCGGGGGAGCAGTTCTTC
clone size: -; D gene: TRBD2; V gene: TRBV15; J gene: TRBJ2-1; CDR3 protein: CATSRSTSGQHNEQFF; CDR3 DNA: TGTGCCACCAGCAGATCGACTAGCGGGCAACACAATGAGCAGTTCTTC
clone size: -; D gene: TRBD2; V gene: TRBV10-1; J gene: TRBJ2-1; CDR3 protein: CASGGRSYNEQFF; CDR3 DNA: TGCGCCAGCGGCGGGAGATCCTACAATGAGCAGTTCTTC
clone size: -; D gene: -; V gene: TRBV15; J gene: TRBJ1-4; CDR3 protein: CATSPDSNEKLFF; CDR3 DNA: TGTGCCACCAGCCCGGACAGTAATGAAAAACTGTTTTTT
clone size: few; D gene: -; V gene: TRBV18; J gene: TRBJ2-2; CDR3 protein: CASSPEPNTGELFF; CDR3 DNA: TGTGCCAGCTCACCAGAGCCGAACACCGGGGAGCTGTTTTTT